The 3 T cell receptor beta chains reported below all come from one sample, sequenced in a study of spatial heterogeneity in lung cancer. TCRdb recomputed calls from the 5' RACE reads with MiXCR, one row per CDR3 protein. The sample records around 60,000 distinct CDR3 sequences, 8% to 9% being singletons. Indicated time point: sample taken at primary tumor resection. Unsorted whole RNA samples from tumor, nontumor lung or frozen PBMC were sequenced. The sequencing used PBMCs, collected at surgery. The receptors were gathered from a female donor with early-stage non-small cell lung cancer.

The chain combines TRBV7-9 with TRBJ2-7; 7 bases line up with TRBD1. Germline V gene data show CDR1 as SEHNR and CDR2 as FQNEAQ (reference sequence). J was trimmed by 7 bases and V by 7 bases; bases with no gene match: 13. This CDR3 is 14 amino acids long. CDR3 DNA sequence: TGTGCCAGCAATCCAGCAGGGACAGATAGGGAGCAGTACTTC. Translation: CASNPAGTDREQYF.

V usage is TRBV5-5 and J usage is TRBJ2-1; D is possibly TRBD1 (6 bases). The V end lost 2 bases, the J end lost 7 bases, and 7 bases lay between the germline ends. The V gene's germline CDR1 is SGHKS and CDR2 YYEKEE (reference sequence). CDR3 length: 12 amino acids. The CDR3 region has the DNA TGTGCCAGCAGCTTAGGGGGTAATGAGCAGTTCTTC. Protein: CASSLGGNEQFF. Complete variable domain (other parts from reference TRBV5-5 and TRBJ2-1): DAGVTQSPTHLIKTRGQQVTLRCSPISGHKSVSWYQQVLGQGPQFIFQYYEKEERGRGNFPDRFSARQFPNYSSELNVNALLLGDSALYLCASSLGGNEQFFGPGTRLTVL.

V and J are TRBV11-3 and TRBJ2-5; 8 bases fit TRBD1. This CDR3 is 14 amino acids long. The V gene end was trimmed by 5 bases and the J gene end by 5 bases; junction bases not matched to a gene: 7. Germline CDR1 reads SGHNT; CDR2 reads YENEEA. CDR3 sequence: CASSQTGVGETQYF. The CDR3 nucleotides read TGTGCCAGCAGCCAGACAGGGGTTGGGGAGACCCAGTACTTC.